This T cell receptor (beta chain) originates from a study of blood T cell repertoires in COVID-19. Study as a whole: Collection of acute and convalescent COVID-19 samples took place in the United States, Italy and Spain. Nucleic acid was either cDNA or gDNA, and it came from T cells, B-cell-depleted T cells, or PBMCs.

Study processing details: Estimation of nucleated cell counts was performed using reference gene primer amplification. Data came from immunoSEQ multiplex PCR; TCRdb stores just in-frame clones and leaves some out. The V and J calls and clone size come from that table; D and trimming were worked out from the DNA. The sample lists more than 95,000 clones, about 80% occurring once. CDR3 length: 14 amino acids. Germline V lookup: CDR1 MNHNY, CDR2 SVGAGI (reference sequence). Trimming cost V 6 bases and J 4 bases, with 15 bases left between them. Sequencing was carried out using peripheral blood. The sequence came from an elderly man with acute or convalescent COVID-19. The rearrangement uses TRBV6-6 and TRBJ1-2; no firm D call. CDR3 bases: TGTGCCAGCAGCCCGGGCCCCCGGGGCTATGGCTACACCTTC. It translates to CASSPGPRGYGYTF.